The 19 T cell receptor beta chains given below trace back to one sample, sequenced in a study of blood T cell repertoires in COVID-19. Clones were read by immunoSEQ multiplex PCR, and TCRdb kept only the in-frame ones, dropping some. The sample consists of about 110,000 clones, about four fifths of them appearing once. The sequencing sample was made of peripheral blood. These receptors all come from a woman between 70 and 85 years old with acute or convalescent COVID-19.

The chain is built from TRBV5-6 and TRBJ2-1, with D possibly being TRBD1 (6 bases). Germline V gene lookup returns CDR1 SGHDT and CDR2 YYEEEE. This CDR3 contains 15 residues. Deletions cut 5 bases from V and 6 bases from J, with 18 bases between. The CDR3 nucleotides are TGTGCCAGCAGTACATACAGGGACGAGGGCAATGAGCAGTTCTTC. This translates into CASSTYRDEGNEQFF.

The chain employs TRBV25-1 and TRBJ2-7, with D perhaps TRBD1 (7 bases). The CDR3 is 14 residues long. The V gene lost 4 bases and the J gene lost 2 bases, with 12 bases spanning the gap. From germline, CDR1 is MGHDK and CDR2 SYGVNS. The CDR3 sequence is CASSVQGGTYEQYF. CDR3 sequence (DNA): TGTGCCAGCAGTGTCCAGGGGGGTACCTACGAGCAGTACTTC.

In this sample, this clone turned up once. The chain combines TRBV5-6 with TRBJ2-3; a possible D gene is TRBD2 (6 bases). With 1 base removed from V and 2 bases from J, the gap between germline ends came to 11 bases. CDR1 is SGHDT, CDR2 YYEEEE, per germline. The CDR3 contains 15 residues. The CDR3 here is CASSLLGRNTDTQYF. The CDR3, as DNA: TGTGCCAGCAGCTTGTTAGGGAGGAACACAGATACGCAGTATTTT.

The CDR3 sequence is CASSPYQGGNEKLFF. CDR3 DNA sequence: TGTGCCAGCAGCCCATACCAGGGTGGTAATGAAAAACTGTTTTTT. V and J are TRBV9 and TRBJ1-4; D may be TRBD1 (5 bases). This CDR3 has 15 amino acids. V gave up 4 bases and J gave up 4 bases, with 14 bases separating them. Germline lookup yields CDR1 SGDLS and CDR2 YYNGEE.

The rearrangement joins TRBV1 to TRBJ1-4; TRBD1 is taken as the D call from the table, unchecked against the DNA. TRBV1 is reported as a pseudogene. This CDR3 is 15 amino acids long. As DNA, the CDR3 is TGCACCAACGGACAGGGCCTGGGCGGTCATGAAAAACTGTTTTTT. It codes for CTNGQGLGGHEKLFF.

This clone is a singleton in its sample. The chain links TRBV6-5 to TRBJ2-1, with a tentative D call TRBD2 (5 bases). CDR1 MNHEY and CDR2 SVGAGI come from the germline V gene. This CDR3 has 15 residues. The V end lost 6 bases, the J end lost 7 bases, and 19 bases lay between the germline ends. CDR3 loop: CASRNSIFGINEQFF. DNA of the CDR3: TGTGCCAGCAGGAATAGTATTTTCGGGATTAATGAGCAGTTCTTC.

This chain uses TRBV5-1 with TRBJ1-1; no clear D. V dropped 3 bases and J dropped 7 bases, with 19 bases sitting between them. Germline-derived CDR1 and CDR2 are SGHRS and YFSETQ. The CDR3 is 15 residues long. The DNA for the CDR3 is TGCGCCAGCAGCTGGGGAAGGATGGGTGGAGGTGAAGCTTTCTTT. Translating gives CASSWGRMGGGEAFF.

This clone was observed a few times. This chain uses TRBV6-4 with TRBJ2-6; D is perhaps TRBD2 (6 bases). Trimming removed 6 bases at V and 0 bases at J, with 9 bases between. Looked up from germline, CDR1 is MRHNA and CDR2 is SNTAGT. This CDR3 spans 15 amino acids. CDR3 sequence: CASSGGNSGANVLTF. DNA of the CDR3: TGTGCCAGCAGCGGGGGAAACTCTGGGGCCAACGTCCTGACTTTC.

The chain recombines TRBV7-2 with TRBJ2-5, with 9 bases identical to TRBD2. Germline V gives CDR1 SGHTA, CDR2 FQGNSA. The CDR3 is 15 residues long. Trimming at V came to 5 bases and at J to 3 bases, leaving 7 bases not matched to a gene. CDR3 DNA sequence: TGTGCCAGCAGCCCGGGCGGGGGGGGAGAAGAGACCCAGTACTTC. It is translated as CASSPGGGGEETQYF. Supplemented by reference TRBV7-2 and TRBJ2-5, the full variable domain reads GAGVSQSPSNKVTEKGKDVELRCDPISGHTALYWYRQSLGQGLEFLIYFQGNSAPDKSGLPSDRFSAERTGGSVSTLTIQRTQQEDSAVYLCASSPGGGGEETQYFGPGTRLLVL.

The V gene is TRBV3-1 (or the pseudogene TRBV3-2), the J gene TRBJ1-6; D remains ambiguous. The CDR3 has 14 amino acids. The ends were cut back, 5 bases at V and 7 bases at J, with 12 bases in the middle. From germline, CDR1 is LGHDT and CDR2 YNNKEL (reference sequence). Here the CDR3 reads CASSTGTLNSPLHF. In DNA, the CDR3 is TGTGCCAGCAGCACGGGAACCCTAAATTCACCCCTCCACTTT.

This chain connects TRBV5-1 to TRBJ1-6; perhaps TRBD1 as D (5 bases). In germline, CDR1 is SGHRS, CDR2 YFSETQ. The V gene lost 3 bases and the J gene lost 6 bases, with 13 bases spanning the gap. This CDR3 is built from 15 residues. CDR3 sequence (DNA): TGCGCCAGCAGCTCTGCGGGGAGGGGTAATTCACCCCTCCACTTT. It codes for CASSSAGRGNSPLHF.

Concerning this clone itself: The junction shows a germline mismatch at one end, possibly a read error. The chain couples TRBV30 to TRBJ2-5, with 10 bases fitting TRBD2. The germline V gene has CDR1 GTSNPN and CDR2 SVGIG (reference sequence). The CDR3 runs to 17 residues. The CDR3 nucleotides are TGTGCCGGGAGCCGGGCTAGCGGGAGTTCTGGGGAAGAGACCCAGTACTTC. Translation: CAGSRASGSSGEETQYF.

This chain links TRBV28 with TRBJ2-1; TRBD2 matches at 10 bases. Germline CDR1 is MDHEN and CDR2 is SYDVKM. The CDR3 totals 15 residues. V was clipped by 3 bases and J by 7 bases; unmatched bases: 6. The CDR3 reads CASSLALAGKNEQFF. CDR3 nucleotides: TGTGCCAGCAGTTTGGCACTAGCGGGGAAGAATGAGCAGTTCTTC.

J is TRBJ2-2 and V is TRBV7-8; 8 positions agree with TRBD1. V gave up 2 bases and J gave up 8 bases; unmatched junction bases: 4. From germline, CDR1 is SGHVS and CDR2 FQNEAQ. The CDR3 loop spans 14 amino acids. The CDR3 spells CASSLTRGLGELFF. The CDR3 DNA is TGTGCCAGCAGCTTAACCAGGGGGCTAGGGGAGCTGTTTTTT.

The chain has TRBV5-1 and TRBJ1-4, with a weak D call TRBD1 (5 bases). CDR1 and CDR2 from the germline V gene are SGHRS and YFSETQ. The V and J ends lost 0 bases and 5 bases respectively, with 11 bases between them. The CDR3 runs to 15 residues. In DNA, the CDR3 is TGCGCCAGCAGCTTGGCAGGGCGGCCCAATGAAAAACTGTTTTTT. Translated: CASSLAGRPNEKLFF.

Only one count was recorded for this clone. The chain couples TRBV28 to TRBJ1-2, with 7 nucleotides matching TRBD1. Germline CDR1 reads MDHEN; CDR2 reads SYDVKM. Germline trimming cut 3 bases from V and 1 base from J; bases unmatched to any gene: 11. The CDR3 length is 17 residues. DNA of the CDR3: TGTGCCAGCAGTTTTTCTGGGGCGGGACAGTTTAACTATGGCTACACCTTC. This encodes CASSFSGAGQFNYGYTF.

The DNA for the CDR3 is TGTGCCAGCGCCGGACTAGCGGGGGCCTACGAGCAGTACTTC. Protein sequence: CASAGLAGAYEQYF. The chain links TRBV27 to TRBJ2-7, with TRBD2 identical over 13 bases. The CDR3 extends over 14 amino acids. CDR1 MNHEY and CDR2 SMNVEV come from the germline V gene (reference sequence). V lost 8 bases to trimming and J lost 2 bases; unmatched junction nucleotides: 3.

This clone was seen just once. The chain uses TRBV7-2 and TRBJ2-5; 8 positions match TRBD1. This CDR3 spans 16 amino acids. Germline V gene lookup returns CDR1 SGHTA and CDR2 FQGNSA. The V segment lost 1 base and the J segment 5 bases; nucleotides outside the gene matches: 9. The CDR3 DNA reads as TGTGCCAGCAGCTTAGGGTGGACAGGGTACGAGGAGACCCAGTACTTC. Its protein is CASSLGWTGYEETQYF.

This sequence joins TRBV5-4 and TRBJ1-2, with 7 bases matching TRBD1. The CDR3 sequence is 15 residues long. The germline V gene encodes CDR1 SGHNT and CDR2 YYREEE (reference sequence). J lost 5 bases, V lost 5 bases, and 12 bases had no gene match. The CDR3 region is CASSSDRALGYGYTF. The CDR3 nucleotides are TGTGCCAGCAGTTCCGACAGGGCCCTCGGGTATGGCTACACCTTC.